Following are 20 T cell receptor beta chains from one sample sequenced in a study of T cell responses to AZD1222 COVID-19 vaccine. The table came from immunoSEQ multiplex PCR; TCRdb's copy has only in-frame clones and leaves some out. The data hold 150,000 or so clones, with about 90% observed a single time. The sample here was peripheral blood, taken 28 days after the second AZD1222 dose. The receptors stem from an adult who received the AZD1222 COVID-19 vaccine.

The chain couples TRBV3-1 (or the pseudogene TRBV3-2) to TRBJ1-1; 8 nucleotides align to TRBD1. V lost 0 bases, J lost 6 bases, and 3 bases stayed unmatched. The CDR3 contains 14 residues. Germline CDR1 LGHDT, CDR2 YNNKEL (reference sequence). Here the CDR3 reads CASSQDIQGAEAFF. The CDR3 nucleotides are TGTGCCAGCAGCCAAGATATACAGGGGGCTGAAGCTTTCTTT.

The J gene is TRBJ1-4, the V gene TRBV5-6; no clear D. Deletions cut 0 bases from V and 0 bases from J, with 12 bases between. Germline V gene lookup returns CDR1 SGHDT and CDR2 YYEEEE. This CDR3 has 17 amino acids. The CDR3 loop is CASSLDGGIATNEKLFF. The CDR3 DNA is TGTGCCAGCAGCTTGGACGGAGGGATTGCAACTAATGAAAAACTGTTTTTT.

The J gene is TRBJ1-2, the V gene TRBV15, with D maybe TRBD1 (6 bases). The CDR3 extends over 16 amino acids. In germline, CDR1 is LNHNV, CDR2 YYDKDF (reference sequence). V lost 4 bases and J 6 bases, leaving 21 bases between the germline ends. CDR3 DNA sequence: TGTGCCACCAGCATCTCCTCGGGGGCAAAGAAGGATGGCTACACCTTC. It translates to CATSISSGAKKDGYTF.

CDR3 nucleotides: TGCGCCAGCAGCCCGGATAAGGGACAGAACACCGGGGAGCTGTTTTTT. Its protein is CASSPDKGQNTGELFF. The chain uses TRBV5-1 and TRBJ2-2, with D perhaps TRBD1 (6 bases). Trimming cost V 4 bases and J 1 base, with 14 bases left between them. CDR1 SGHRS and CDR2 YFSETQ come from the germline V gene. The CDR3 consists of 16 residues.

The chain joins TRBV7-2 to TRBJ1-4; D not certain. V was trimmed by 6 bases and J by 7 bases, leaving 9 bases between them. Germline V lookup: CDR1 SGHTA, CDR2 FQGNSA. The CDR3 is 12 amino acids. DNA of the CDR3: TGTGCCAGCAGTAATCCGAGTGAAAAACTGTTTTTT. It is translated as CASSNPSEKLFF.

This chain connects TRBV10-1 to TRBJ1-6, with D possibly being TRBD1 (5 bases). CDR3 length: 14 residues. Germline values: CDR1 WNHNN, CDR2 SYGVQD (reference sequence). The ends were cut back, 6 bases at V and 0 bases at J, with 6 bases in the middle. The CDR3 here is CASSQGSYNSPLHF. CDR3 DNA sequence: TGCGCCAGCAGCCAGGGCTCCTATAATTCACCCCTCCACTTT.

V is TRBV6-2 or TRBV6-3 and J is TRBJ2-7, with 9 nucleotides matching TRBD2. The trim removed 2 bases at V and 4 bases at J, leaving 6 bases unmatched. CDR1 MNHEY and CDR2 SVGEGT come from the germline V gene. The CDR3 runs to 15 residues. CDR3 protein: CASSYQPAGGYEQYF. In DNA form, the CDR3 reads TGTGCCAGCAGTTACCAGCCAGCGGGGGGATACGAGCAGTACTTC.

This clone was seen only a few times. V usage is TRBV28 and J usage is TRBJ2-7, with a weak D call TRBD1 (5 bases). V dropped 3 bases and J dropped 2 bases, with 11 bases sitting between them. Germline V gene sequence: CDR1 MDHEN, CDR2 SYDVKM. There are 14 residues in the CDR3. The chain's CDR3 is CASSFSQGTYEQYF. The CDR3 DNA reads TGTGCCAGCAGTTTTTCCCAGGGAACCTACGAGCAGTACTTC.

The CDR3 sequence: CASLRGGEQFF. For the CDR3, the DNA is TGTGCCAGCCTCCGGGGCGGCGAGCAGTTCTTC. V is TRBV19 and J is TRBJ2-1; D might be TRBD1 or TRBD2, each matching 5 bases. There are 11 residues in the CDR3. The germline V and J ends were trimmed by 9 bases and 10 bases, with 13 bases remaining between them. Germline assignment: CDR1 LNHDA and CDR2 SQIVND (reference sequence).

J is TRBJ2-7 and V is TRBV11-2, with D perhaps TRBD2 (6 bases). V was trimmed by 4 bases and J by 3 bases, leaving 10 bases between them. There are 13 residues in the CDR3. Germline CDR1 is SGHAT and CDR2 is FQNNGV. CDR3 sequence: CASSSREDYEQYF. CDR3 coding DNA: TGTGCCAGCAGCTCCAGGGAGGACTACGAGCAGTACTTC.

The chain recombines TRBV29-1 with TRBJ2-1; TRBD2 matches at 8 bases. Germline CDR1 reads SQVTM; CDR2 reads ANQGSEA. J lost 8 bases, V lost 1 base, and 7 bases had no gene match. The CDR3 runs to 14 residues. The CDR3 sequence: CSVEGGLEGDEQFF. CDR3 nucleotides: TGCAGCGTTGAAGGGGGACTAGAAGGGGATGAGCAGTTCTTC.

The gene calls are TRBV25-1 and TRBJ1-3; D remains unclear. V gave up 6 bases and J gave up 0 bases, with 12 bases separating them. CDR1 and CDR2 (germline): MGHDK, SYGVNS. The length of the CDR3 is 15 residues. CDR3 region: CASSPKLSSGNTIYF. CDR3 DNA sequence: TGTGCCAGCAGCCCAAAGCTGAGCTCTGGAAACACCATATATTTT.

The chain employs TRBV28 and TRBJ1-1; 8 bases are a match to TRBD1. The CDR3 runs to 16 residues. The trim removed 2 bases at V and 4 bases at J, leaving 9 bases unmatched. Germline V gene lookup returns CDR1 MDHEN and CDR2 SYDVKM. This CDR3 is CASSLRPGTGGTEAFF. DNA for the CDR3: TGTGCCAGCAGTTTAAGGCCAGGGACAGGAGGCACTGAAGCTTTCTTT.

This clone was seen only once. This chain joins TRBV5-4 and TRBJ2-1; a weak D match, TRBD2 (6 bases). This CDR3 comprises 14 residues. Trimming took 2 bases from V and 7 from J, leaving 13 bases between them. Looked up from germline, CDR1 is SGHNT and CDR2 is YYREEE (reference sequence). CDR3 residues: CASSFRGLLNEQFF. The CDR3 coding sequence is TGTGCCAGCAGCTTCCGGGGACTGCTTAATGAGCAGTTCTTC. Based on the CDR3 plus reference TRBV5-4 and TRBJ2-1, the full variable domain is ETGVTQSPTHLIKTRGQQVTLRCSSQSGHNTVSWYQQALGQGPQFIFQYYREEENGRGNFPPRFSGLQFPNYSSELNVNALELDDSALYLCASSFRGLLNEQFFGPGTRLTVL.

The rearrangement links TRBV4-3 to TRBJ1-5; 7 bases line up with TRBD1. The CDR3 runs to 14 residues. J was trimmed by 5 bases and V by 0 bases; bases with no gene match: 1. Germline CDR1 and CDR2: LGHNA and YSLEER. In DNA form, the CDR3 reads TGCGCCAGCAGCCAAGATGGGACAGATCAGCCCCAGCATTTT. It translates to CASSQDGTDQPQHF.

This chain joins TRBV30 and TRBJ1-3; D not certain. The length of the CDR3 is 12 residues. Germline V lookup: CDR1 GTSNPN, CDR2 SVGIG (reference sequence). The ends were cut back, 4 bases at V and 4 bases at J, with 8 bases in the middle. The CDR3 region is CAWNVGGNTIYF. The CDR3 DNA sequence: TGTGCCTGGAATGTAGGGGGAAACACCATATATTTT.

This clone was recorded once. This chain joins TRBV19 and TRBJ2-1; 7 bases line up with TRBD1. Germline lookup yields CDR1 LNHDA and CDR2 SQIVND (reference sequence). The ends lost 7 bases at V and 7 bases at J; junction bases unmatched: 10. There are 14 residues in the CDR3. CDR3 sequence (DNA): TGTGCCAGTACGGGACCGACAGGGAATAATGAGCAGTTCTTC. Its translation: CASTGPTGNNEQFF.

J is TRBJ2-2 and V is TRBV19; 9 bases line up with TRBD1. The CDR3 has 15 amino acids. Germline CDR1 reads LNHDA; CDR2 reads SQIVND (reference sequence). Germline trimming cut 6 bases from V and 5 bases from J; bases unmatched to any gene: 7. The CDR3 coding sequence is TGTGCCAGTAGAGGGACAGGGAAGGGGACCGGGGAGCTGTTTTTT. Translating it yields CASRGTGKGTGELFF.

This chain connects TRBV29-1 to TRBJ2-7; D is unclear. The CDR3 is made up of 12 amino acids. The germline V and J ends were trimmed by 4 bases and 2 bases, with 9 bases remaining between them. The germline CDR1 and CDR2 sequences are SQVTM and ANQGSEA. In DNA form, the CDR3 reads TGCAGCGTTGTCCAGGATACCTACGAGCAGTACTTC. Its protein is CSVVQDTYEQYF.

The V call is TRBV5-4, the J call TRBJ1-2; 8 nucleotides agree with TRBD1. The CDR3 is made up of 14 amino acids. The germline V gene encodes CDR1 SGHNT and CDR2 YYREEE (reference sequence). The J segment lost 2 bases and the V segment lost 4 bases, leaving 4 bases of the junction unmatched. The CDR3: CASSLDRVNYGYTF. As DNA, the CDR3 is TGTGCCAGCAGCCTGGACAGGGTAAACTATGGCTACACCTTC.